Described below is a single T cell receptor beta chain sequence and its context. The antigen is unknown. There are 12 residues in the CDR3. From germline, CDR1 is MNHEY and CDR2 SVGAGI. Trimming removed 9 bases at V and 2 bases at J, with 10 bases between. The sample comes from a study of shared clonotypes between healthy human individuals. Profiling relied on immunoSEQ multiplex PCR, and the TCRdb table lists in-frame clones only, not all of them. The sample has under 2,500,000 clones; approximately 96% are singletons. Notes on the study in general: Tissue TCR repertoires likely differ from these blood-only repertoires. Non-shared clonotypes had lower generation probabilities than clonotypes shared by all four sorted-subset donors.

This TCR derives from a man between 18 and 29 years old in good health. The gene calls are TRBV6-5 and TRBJ1-2; D is unclear. Sequenced sample: naive CD4+ T cells sorted from blood. Subset of the sample: CD45RA+ positively selected. CDR3 amino acids: CARPRVNYGYTF. CDR3 nucleotides: TGTGCCAGGCCCCGGGTAAACTATGGCTACACCTTC.